This T cell receptor beta chain was sequenced for a study of molecular identifiers for immune sequencing clone quantification. The table lists this clonotype with a few counts. The CDR3 length is 15 residues. Germline V CDR1 and CDR2: LGHDT, YNNKEL (reference sequence). V was pared by 3 bases and J by 1 base, with 12 bases between. TCRdb used MiXCR to reprocess the PCR reads, holding one entry per CDR3 protein. The sample records 100,000 or so distinct CDR3 sequences, 36% being singletons. Sequenced input: naive CD8+ T cells from blood, with Jurkat cell RNA spiked in. Subset noted: FACS-sorted CD8+CD4-CCR7+CD45RA+ naive T cells. This chain uses TRBV3-1 with TRBJ1-2; tentative D call: TRBD1 (6 bases). The receptor comes from a human donor in good health. Some libraries in this study had Jurkat cell RNA spiked in. For the CDR3, the DNA is TGTGCCAGCAGCCAGGGGGGCAAACTTAACTATGGCTACACCTTC. The encoded protein is CASSQGGKLNYGYTF.